This T cell receptor (beta chain) was captured in a study of T-cell reconstitution after alpha-beta-depleted transplantation in children (TCRdb year 2016). About the full investigation: Using TCR repertoire profiling, the study quantitatively followed how T-cell immune reconstitution unfolded in children after TCRalphabeta/CD19-depleted allogeneic hematopoietic cell transplantation.

Receptor amplification or capture employed PCR. This sample was sequenced with an Illumina HiSeq 2500. TCR library preparation used molecular barcoding, with unique molecular identifiers applied to normalize quantification of the TCRbeta repertoire. Clones were called with MiXCR by TCRdb after fastp trimmed the public reads at Q25, and only in-frame beta chains were retained. One record per CDR3 amino acid sequence lists the most common genes and DNA. The sample table holds hundreds of thousands of distinct CDR3 sequences, of which around 13% were seen once. The ten largest clones add up to roughly 2.3% of the sample. The sample's treatment or condition label, in plain terms: allogeneic hematopoietic cell transplantation with graft depleted of TCRalphabeta T cells and CD19 B cells. Transplant recipients were children who received TCRalphabeta/CD19-depleted allogeneic hematopoietic cell grafts. This clonotype was found many times. Its target antigen remains unknown. Base qualities are not provided; no much larger clone lies one nucleotide away.

The research as a whole found: In some patients, high TCRbeta diversity at day 60 was attributed to recipient T cells and intrathymic progenitors that had survived conditioning. Over subsequent months, a decline in hyperexpanded clone frequencies was noted, and after one year, T-cell counts and TCRbeta diversity were mostly ascribed to newly produced T cells. About two months after transplant, the apparently early recovery of alphabetaT-cell counts reportedly depended on just several hundred clones that had expanded rapidly and came from non-depleted graft cells.

The sequencing used PBMCs, mostly from graft donor cells, collected 360 days after TCRalphabeta/CD19-depleted stem cell transplant. This TCR was sampled from a male patient younger than 18 who had a stem cell transplant for acute myeloid leukemia, so the T cells may come from the graft donor.

The nucleotide sequence is given as TGCGCCAGCAGAACCGGGACAGGGGGAGGTACTGAAGCTTTCTTT. This is translated as CASRTGTGGGTEAFF. Recombination joined TRBV5-1 with TRBJ1-1, with 11 bases matching TRBD1. Sequences SGHRS (CDR1) and YFSETQ (CDR2) are obtained from the germline V gene. V ends up 5 bases short and J 5 bases short, with an unmatched junction base count of 8. The CDR3 runs 15 amino acids, cysteine and phenylalanine included. CDR3 DNA is the only sequence kept; it has 45 bases, read in frame from the first base.